The 21 T cell receptor beta chains below all came from one sample that was sequenced in a study of blood T cell repertoires in COVID-19. Sequenced by immunoSEQ multiplex PCR; TCRdb stores in-frame clones only, minus some. The data show fewer than 90,000 clones, around 88% seen once. The sequencing sample was made of peripheral blood. All receptors come from a man between 60 and 75 years old with acute or convalescent COVID-19.

This clone was seen a handful of times. The chain has TRBV19 and TRBJ1-5, with TRBD1 identical over 12 bases. Germline-derived CDR1 and CDR2 are LNHDA and SQIVND (reference sequence). This CDR3 comprises 15 residues. V lost 6 bases to trimming and J lost 6 bases; unmatched junction nucleotides: 6. The CDR3 region is CASRFRDRGPQPQHF. The CDR3 DNA sequence: TGTGCCAGTAGGTTCCGGGACAGGGGGCCTCAGCCCCAGCATTTT.

Details on this clone: Other DNA sequences in this specimen translate into the identical CDR3. The rearrangement uses TRBV30 and TRBJ1-2; TRBD1 matches at 8 bases. The CDR3 is 11 residues long. CDR1 GTSNPN and CDR2 SVGIG come from the germline V gene (reference sequence). Trimming cost V 5 bases and J 5 bases; bases outside gene matches: 1. CDR3 nucleotide sequence: TGTGCCTGGGACAGGGGATATGGCTACACCTTC. Its translation: CAWDRGYGYTF.

A single count supports this clone. V gene TRBV2 combines with J gene TRBJ2-3, with 9 nucleotides matching TRBD2. The V gene end was trimmed by 6 bases and the J gene end by 2 bases; junction bases not matched to a gene: 6. The germline V gene has CDR1 SNHLY and CDR2 FYNNEI. The CDR3 runs 15 residues. CDR3 region: CASRRGLASTDTQYF. The CDR3 DNA reads as TGTGCCAGCAGGAGGGGACTAGCCTCCACAGATACGCAGTATTTT. The complete variable domain, with remaining parts taken from reference TRBV2 and TRBJ2-3, reads EPEVTQTPSHQVTQMGQEVILRCVPISNHLYFYWYRQILGQKVEFLVSFYNNEISEKSEIFDDQFSVERPDGSNFTLKIRSTKLEDSAMYFCASRRGLASTDTQYFGPGTRLTVL.

The chain is built from TRBV6-5 and TRBJ2-3; 7 nucleotides line up with TRBD1. The CDR3 covers 13 residues. CDR1 is MNHEY, CDR2 SVGAGI, per germline. J gave up 4 bases and V 8 bases, and 6 bases lay outside the gene matches. CDR3 sequence reads: CASRNTGADTQYF. The DNA for the CDR3 is TGTGCCAGCCGTAATACAGGGGCAGATACGCAGTATTTT.

The chain is built from TRBV9 and TRBJ2-2; TRBD1 matches 9 bases. The CDR3 is made up of 17 amino acids. V lost 0 bases to trimming and J lost 6 bases; unmatched junction nucleotides: 9. Germline lookup yields CDR1 SGDLS and CDR2 YYNGEE. CDR3 nucleotides: TGTGCCAGCAGCGTAGCGGGACAGGGCTTCTCCGCCGGGGAGCTGTTTTTT. It encodes CASSVAGQGFSAGELFF.

The chain has TRBV9 and TRBJ1-3; D call uncertain. The CDR3 length is 16 residues. In germline, CDR1 is SGDLS, CDR2 YYNGEE. V lost 0 bases, J lost 0 bases, and 10 bases lay in between. The CDR3 DNA reads as TGTGCCAGCAGCGTAGATGGGCTCGGCTCTGGAAACACCATATATTTT. Translation: CASSVDGLGSGNTIYF. The full variable domain, rest sourced from reference TRBV9 and TRBJ1-3, is DSGVTQTPKHLITATGQRVTLRCSPRSGDLSVYWYQQSLDQGLQFLIQYYNGEERAKGNILERFSAQQFPDLHSELNLSSLELGDSALYFCASSVDGLGSGNTIYFGEGSWLTVV.

The V and J genes are TRBV13 and TRBJ2-7; TRBD2 matches at 8 bases. The ends lost 0 bases at V and 4 bases at J; junction bases unmatched: 2. The CDR3 extends over 14 amino acids. Per the germline V gene, CDR1 is PRHDT and CDR2 is FYEKMQ (reference sequence). The DNA for the CDR3 is TGTGCCAGCAGCTTAGGCCGGGGGGGGTACGAGCAGTACTTC. Translated, it gives CASSLGRGGYEQYF.

This clone was seen only once. V is TRBV6-5 and J is TRBJ1-6; the D gene is possibly TRBD1 (5 bases). Looked up from germline, CDR1 is MNHEY and CDR2 is SVGAGI. The CDR3 length is 15 residues. V was cut by 5 bases and J by 0 bases, with 8 bases left in between. CDR3 amino acids: CASSRQSSYNSPLHF. The CDR3 DNA is TGTGCCAGCAGTCGACAGAGCTCCTATAATTCACCCCTCCACTTT.

V usage is TRBV9 and J usage is TRBJ2-3; D ambiguous. The CDR3 sequence is 16 residues long. The V gene's germline CDR1 is SGDLS and CDR2 YYNGEE. The V and J ends lost 0 bases and 2 bases respectively, with 13 bases between them. The CDR3 bases are TGTGCCAGCAGCGTAGAAGGTAGTGAGGACACAGATACGCAGTATTTT. This translates into CASSVEGSEDTDTQYF.

Note on this clone: Other DNA sequences in this sample translate to the same CDR3. J is TRBJ2-7 and V is TRBV25-1, with TRBD1 matching 10 bases. Trimming cost V 6 bases and J 7 bases; bases outside gene matches: 6. Per the germline V gene, CDR1 is MGHDK and CDR2 is SYGVNS. There are 13 residues in the CDR3. The CDR3 here is CASSRQGAREQYF. DNA for the CDR3: TGTGCCAGCAGCAGACAGGGGGCAAGAGAGCAGTACTTC.

The CDR3 sequence: CASSQSGTSGNNEQFF. The CDR3 nucleotides are TGTGCCAGTAGTCAATCCGGGACTAGCGGAAACAATGAGCAGTTCTTC. The chain couples TRBV19 to TRBJ2-1; 11 bases line up with TRBD2. Germline CDR1 is LNHDA and CDR2 is SQIVND (reference sequence). V shed 5 bases, J shed 5 bases, and the junction held 8 bases outside the gene matches. CDR3 size: 16 residues. Filled out from reference TRBV19 and TRBJ2-1, the complete variable domain reads DGGITQSPKYLFRKEGQNVTLSCEQNLNHDAMYWYRQDPGQGLRLIYYSQIVNDFQKGDIAEGYSVSREKKESFPLTVTSAQKNPTAFYLCASSQSGTSGNNEQFFGPGTRLTVL.

CDR3 in DNA: TGCGCCAGCAGCGTAAACAGGGGAGTGACTAACTATGGCTACACCTTC. It encodes CASSVNRGVTNYGYTF. This chain connects TRBV5-1 to TRBJ1-2; TRBD1 aligns across 7 bases. CDR1 is SGHRS and CDR2 is YFSETQ in the germline V gene. This CDR3 region has 16 residues. Trimming at V came to 4 bases and at J to 0 bases, leaving 9 bases not matched to a gene. Full variable domain (remainder filled in from reference TRBV5-1 and TRBJ1-2): KAGVTQTPRYLIKTRGQQVTLSCSPISGHRSVSWYQQTPGQGLQFLFEYFSETQRNKGNFPGRFSGRQFSNSRSEMNVSTLELGDSALYLCASSVNRGVTNYGYTFGSGTRLTVV.

The chain uses TRBV27 and TRBJ2-7; 12 bases line up with TRBD2. V lost 6 bases, J lost 4 bases, and 1 base stayed unmatched. Germline CDR1 MNHEY, CDR2 SMNVEV (reference sequence). This CDR3 is 13 amino acids long. The CDR3 loop is CASRTSGGYEQYF. The CDR3, as DNA: TGTGCCAGCAGGACTAGCGGGGGTTACGAGCAGTACTTC.

The chain carries TRBV9 and TRBJ2-2, with TRBD2 matching over 9 bases. The trim removed 0 bases at V and 2 bases at J, leaving 5 bases unmatched. This CDR3 comprises 17 residues. CDR1 is SGDLS, CDR2 YYNGEE, per germline. The CDR3: CASSVVGAGGNTGELFF. CDR3 coding DNA: TGTGCCAGCAGCGTAGTCGGAGCGGGAGGAAACACCGGGGAGCTGTTTTTT. Using reference TRBV9 and TRBJ2-2 for the parts outside the CDR3, the full variable domain is DSGVTQTPKHLITATGQRVTLRCSPRSGDLSVYWYQQSLDQGLQFLIQYYNGEERAKGNILERFSAQQFPDLHSELNLSSLELGDSALYFCASSVVGAGGNTGELFFGEGSRLTVL.

The chain has TRBV10-3 and TRBJ2-5; TRBD1 might be the D (6 bases). CDR3 length: 15 residues. Germline values: CDR1 ENHRY, CDR2 SYGVKD. V lost 9 bases and J lost 4, with 21 bases in between. Here the CDR3 reads CAIQGMAGAAETQYF. The CDR3, as DNA: TGTGCCATACAGGGTATGGCTGGGGCGGCAGAGACCCAGTACTTC.

In DNA form, the CDR3 reads TGTGCCAGTAGGGGACAGGGGGCGGGCACTGAAGCTTTCTTT. The encoded protein is CASRGQGAGTEAFF. The chain links TRBV19 to TRBJ1-1; TRBD1 agrees at 12 bases. The CDR3 has 14 residues. Germline lookup yields CDR1 LNHDA and CDR2 SQIVND (reference sequence). With 6 bases clipped from V and 4 bases from J, the junction kept 3 bases outside the gene matches.

The rearrangement uses TRBV27 and TRBJ2-5; the match to TRBD2 covers 8 bases. Germline loops: CDR1 MNHEY, CDR2 SMNVEV (reference sequence). This CDR3 is 14 amino acids long. V shed 8 bases, J shed 2 bases, and the junction held 7 bases outside the gene matches. In DNA, the CDR3 is TGTGCCAGCGGGAGGAAGCGGGGGCAAGAGACCCAGTACTTC. Its translation is CASGRKRGQETQYF.

The V and J genes are TRBV13 and TRBJ2-1; D gene ambiguous. V was shortened by 7 bases and J by 4 bases, with 8 bases between the two germline ends. The CDR3 extends over 12 amino acids. Germline V gene sequence: CDR1 PRHDT, CDR2 FYEKMQ (reference sequence). CDR3 amino acids: CASTTAYNEQFF. The DNA for the CDR3 is TGTGCCAGCACCACAGCATACAATGAGCAGTTCTTC.

The V gene is TRBV29-1, the J gene TRBJ2-7; perhaps TRBD2 as D (6 bases). CDR1 is SQVTM, CDR2 ANQGSEA, per germline. Trimming left V 0 bases short and J 11 bases short, with 8 bases between. The CDR3 runs 10 residues. CDR3 coding DNA: TGCAGCGTTGAAGACAGGGAGGAGTACTTC. Translation: CSVEDREEYF.

The J gene is TRBJ2-7, the V gene TRBV19; TRBD1 matches 11 bases. V trimming: 2 bases; J trimming: 3 bases; junction bases outside the gene matches: 3. There are 15 residues in the CDR3. Germline-derived CDR1 and CDR2 are LNHDA and SQIVND (reference sequence). CDR3 protein: CASSISGTGGYEQYF. DNA of the CDR3: TGTGCCAGTAGTATATCCGGGACAGGGGGCTACGAGCAGTACTTC.

The DNA of the CDR3 is TGTGCCAGCAGTCCCAGGGACTATAACAATGAGCAGTTCTTC. Protein: CASSPRDYNNEQFF. The rearrangement uses TRBV2 and TRBJ2-1; TRBD2 matches at 7 bases. The V segment lost 5 bases and the J segment 5 bases; nucleotides outside the gene matches: 6. Germline assignment: CDR1 SNHLY and CDR2 FYNNEI. The CDR3 runs to 14 residues.